This T cell receptor (beta chain) emerged from a study of regulatory T cells in long-lasting Graves disease. This clonotype was found many times. CDR1 is SGHTA and CDR2 is FQGNSA in the germline V gene. V gave up 4 bases and J gave up 1 base; unmatched junction bases: 4. CDR3 length equals 16 residues. Arm-PCR of CDR3 regions with iRepertoire HTBI primers generated TCR beta libraries. Using its own MiXCR run on the multiplex PCR reads, TCRdb lists one record per CDR3 protein. The table shows approximately 540,000 distinct CDR3 sequences, with 12% occurring only once. Regarding time point: newly diagnosed GD, antithyroid drugs for less than 3 months. The TCR library was made from RNA that had been extracted from PBMCs in TRIzol. The same sample was also used in a study of T cells in Graves' hyperthyroidism and ophthalmopathy.

The origin of this receptor is a woman aged 25 to 39 with Graves disease. Material: peripheral blood mononuclear cells (PBMCs), obtained at new diagnosis, from a patient treated with antithyroid drugs. The rearrangement uses TRBV7-2 and TRBJ2-2; 9 nucleotides line up with TRBD1. The CDR3 loop reads CASSSDRGLNTGELFF. The CDR3 DNA is TGTGCCAGCAGCTCGGACAGGGGTTTGAACACCGGGGAGCTGTTTTTT.